This TCR beta chain originates from a study of early T cells in non-severe SARS-CoV-2 infection. In the study overall: Sequencing of unsorted whole blood was done on bulk RNA, leaving chains unpaired.

Ten or more counts support this clonotype. Its specificity is unknown. Study-wide points: Private and CD4 specificities were missed by VDJdb matching, which favored anti-spike CD8 responses.

Each single cDNA molecule received a unique molecular identifier. A single record per CDR3 protein comes from TCRdb applying MiXCR to the 5' RACE reads. The data show about 26,000 distinct CDR3 sequences, 4% to 4.5% seen once. The receptor comes from an adult who was a healthcare worker with PCR-confirmed SARS-CoV-2 infection or an uninfected control (not recorded which). Material: whole blood.

CDR3 in DNA: TGTGCCAGCAGCGAGGACAACTCTGGAAACACCATATATTTT. Translating it yields CASSEDNSGNTIYF. The chain links TRBV2 to TRBJ1-3; perhaps TRBD1 as D (5 bases). V shed 6 bases and J shed 0 bases, with 9 bases lying between them. CDR1 and CDR2 (germline): SNHLY, FYNNEI. The CDR3 has 14 amino acids.